This TCR beta chain was captured by sequencing in a study of T-cell memory formation after mild COVID-19. This clonotype was observed a few times. CDR3 length: 18 amino acids. The junction had 6 bases not matched to a gene; V was cut back by 1 base and J by 1 base. TCRdb reprocessed the 5' RACE reads via MiXCR and lists one record per CDR3 protein. This table holds roughly 560,000 distinct CDR3 sequences, 20% found once. The sequenced sample consisted of PBMCs or a T cell subset sorted from them (not recorded which). This chain links TRBV12-3 or TRBV12-4 with TRBJ2-1; TRBD2 matches 11 bases. The sequence came from an adult woman who had mild COVID-19 (a few samples of this study predate the infection). Cell type and time point are not known. In DNA form, the CDR3 reads TGTGCCAGCAGTTTAGGTCTAGCGGGGGGTACTTCCTACAATGAGCAGTTCTTC. Translation gives CASSLGLAGGTSYNEQFF.